The entry that follows covers one TCR beta chain sequence. Its target antigen remains unknown. Base qualities are missing; no much larger clone stands one base away. TCR CDR3 regions were amplified from genomic DNA by multiplex PCR using the deep immunoSEQ assay. For each cell subset, the extracted genomic DNA was distributed evenly across all wells of several immunoSEQ 96-well plates, and each plate served as one replicate. For sorted subsets, around 200 ng genomic DNA, equal to 25,000 to 35,000 T cell genomes, was loaded into each replicate PCR. Purified libraries were measured with a Qubit 3.0 fluorometer, size-checked on a Bioanalyzer 2100, and measured again with the KAPA Library Quantification kit. A separate single-read 150-cycle Illumina NextSeq 550 flow cell was used to sequence each immunoSEQ 96-well plate. From the authors' description of their analysis: Because only junctional sequences without quality scores were contained in the immunoSEQ output, filtering matching that applied to full-length reads could not be performed. To assign V/J genes and CDR3, sequences were annotated against IMGT germline references using PyIR, a Python wrapper for IgBLAST v1.9. Any read was removed if the V/J assignment was weak (E-value above 1e-6), the CDR3 was missing, or the read contained stop codons, out-of-frame junctions, or ambiguous translated residues. A V3J clonotype was defined by an identical inferred V gene, J gene, and CDR3 amino acid sequence. To compute the percentage overlap between repertoires, the number of shared unique clonotypes was divided by the size of the smaller repertoire. Three approaches were used to assess repertoire richness: RTK rarefaction, the Chao1 estimator, and Recon v2.1 estimates of unobserved clonotypes. Generation probabilities for all TCRbeta clonotypes obtained by the gDNA method from four donors were computed using OLGA. Sourced from immuneACCESS, this table was stored by TCRdb with only in-frame sequences that have V and J called. A share of the clones is absent; for the studies checked, an unresolved V gene accounts for under half, and the remainder has no known explanation. The V and J calls and clone size are taken from that table; D and trimming were inferred from the DNA. This sample is represented by about 750,000 clones; 92% of them were singletons. Together, the top ten hold around 24% of the sample.

The entry originates in a study of shared clonotypes between healthy human individuals (dated by TCRdb to the early 2020s). About the full investigation: The cohort included three men and a couple of women between 18 and 49 years of age. For each donor, CD4 naive and CD4 memory were each given three plates, CD8 naive was given two plates, and CD8 memory was given one plate. To estimate repertoire size and how much clonotypes are shared between individuals, the study performed deep sequencing of blood TCR repertoires from a handful of healthy adults. To increase sequencing depth and limit assay-specific biases, TCR repertoire library preparation and sequencing were carried out by different laboratories using diverse techniques. Per donor, leukapheresis produced somewhere between about 0.94 and 9.5 billion PBMCs. Beyond this particular receptor, the publication reports: Estimated clonotype richness was generally larger for naive than for memory subsets. Sampling was restricted to blood, and TCR repertoires in tissues likely differ from the TCR repertoires found in blood. Pairwise subsampling indicated that sequencing depth was expected to affect the degree of clonotype sharing among donors. The small number of donors limited the genetic and exposure-history diversity represented. Higher generation probabilities were observed for clonotypes shared by all four sorted-subset donors than for non-shared clonotypes. Across four donors, approximately 5% of naive CD4, roughly 3.8% of naive CD8, approximately 2.5% of memory CD4, and 0.4% of memory CD8 clonotypes were shared. Even with the large sequencing depth, rarefaction of the sorted-subset datasets indicated that sequencing was incomplete.

Inclusive of the bounding cysteine and phenylalanine, the CDR3 is 19 residues long. Only the CDR3 part of the read is kept: 57 bases, read in frame from the first base. Sequences SEHNR (CDR1) and FQNEAQ (CDR2) are obtained from the germline V gene (reference sequence). Compared with germline, V lacks 7 bases and J lacks 5 bases; bases without a gene match: 24. CD8 naive samples were obtained by positive selection for CCR7 among CD45RO-negative cells, yielding a CD45RA+CCR7+ population from which TemRA cells were excluded. Donors were healthy HIV-negative adults with no recently reported acute infections or vaccinations. All donors were Caucasian adults living in Nashville, Tennessee, USA. After blood collection by leukapheresis, PBMCs were isolated using Ficoll-Histopaque density gradient centrifugation and then cryopreserved in the vapor phase of liquid nitrogen. Analytical flow cytometry was used to check the purity and quantity of each magnetically sorted T cell population. Genomic DNA was isolated from every sorted fraction and measured by UV absorbance on a Nanodrop 2000c.

The sequencing sample was made of naive CD8+ T cells sorted from blood. The cell subset or site label corresponds to: CD45RA+CCR7+. The rearrangement combines TRBV7-9 with TRBJ2-3, with TRBD2 matching 7 junction bases. The receptor was derived from a man aged 25 to 40 in good health. The sequence in DNA is TGTGCCAGCACCCCAGGGCACACCAGGCGGGAGTTCCAGAGAGATACGCAGTATTTT. Its translation reads: CASTPGHTRREFQRDTQYF.